This record concerns one T cell receptor (beta chain) sequence. Its cognate antigen is unknown. The source of the sample is a study of a mutant IDH1 vaccine in newly diagnosed glioma. Study context: Mean patient age was about 40 years; around 62% were male and approximately 40% female. Before enrollment, patients got radiotherapy alone, temozolomide alone, or mostly the combination.

CDR1 and CDR2 (germline): SEHNR, FQNEAQ (reference sequence). Trimming removed 1 base at V and 8 bases at J, with 14 bases between. The CDR3 runs to 14 residues. Regarding the study as a whole: Apparently unrelated to pseudoprogression were changes in the top peripheral T cell clonotypes.

Sequenced by immunoSEQ multiplex PCR; TCRdb stores in-frame clones only, minus some. The sample consists of around 65,000 clones, 80% of them appearing once. Time point reported: week 11, during vaccination. In every dose of vaccine, 300 ug of mutant IDH1 20-mer peptide was given alongside topical imiquimod. The V call is TRBV7-9, the J call TRBJ1-2; weak D call: TRBD1 (5 bases). The receptor comes from a man aged 45-65 years with glioma. The sequencing here drew on PBMCs, taken from a glioma patient whose treatment included an IDH1 peptide vaccine. CDR3 region: CASSLVPGPGGYTF. The DNA of the CDR3 is TGTGCCAGCAGCTTAGTTCCGGGGCCGGGGGGCTACACCTTC.